One sample yielded the 6 T cell receptor beta chains listed below, sequenced in a study of blood T cell repertoires in COVID-19. Measured with immunoSEQ multiplex PCR; TCRdb has only the in-frame clones, and not every one. The sample lists 100,000 to 150,000 clones, 82% occurring once. Sequenced: peripheral blood. Receptors originate from a woman aged 65 to 85 with acute or convalescent COVID-19.

V is TRBV11-3 and J is TRBJ2-6; perhaps TRBD2 as D (6 bases). This CDR3 has 16 amino acids. The ends were cut back, 5 bases at V and 2 bases at J, with 13 bases in the middle. Germline V gene lookup returns CDR1 SGHNT and CDR2 YENEEA. CDR3: CASSPNAGTGANVLTF. CDR3 bases: TGTGCCAGCAGCCCTAATGCGGGAACTGGGGCCAACGTCCTGACTTTC.

The chain combines TRBV7-6 with TRBJ2-5; D call uncertain. The germline CDR1 and CDR2 sequences are SGHVS and FNYEAQ. Trimming pared 5 bases from V and 4 bases from J, leaving 17 bases between. The CDR3 covers 15 residues. The CDR3 protein is CASSPYGSSRETQYF. In nucleotides, the CDR3 is TGTGCCAGCAGCCCATACGGGTCTTCTAGAGAGACCCAGTACTTC.

The chain employs TRBV25-1 and TRBJ1-2; 8 nucleotides align to TRBD1. This CDR3 is 15 amino acids long. Germline V gene data show CDR1 as MGHDK and CDR2 as SYGVNS. The J segment lost 6 bases and the V segment lost 2 bases, leaving 8 bases of the junction unmatched. In DNA, the CDR3 is TGTGCCAGCAGTGAAAGACAGGGGCACTTCAATGGCTACACCTTC. It is translated as CASSERQGHFNGYTF.

The chain has TRBV10-1 and TRBJ1-1, with 7 bases lining up with TRBD1. The V gene's germline CDR1 is WNHNN and CDR2 SYGVQD (reference sequence). The CDR3 covers 16 residues. The V segment lost 2 bases and the J segment 0 bases; nucleotides outside the gene matches: 6. CDR3 amino acids: CASSEIRGRMNTEAFF. Written as DNA, the CDR3 is TGCGCCAGCAGTGAGATAAGGGGGCGAATGAACACTGAAGCTTTCTTT.

The chain has TRBV11-2 and TRBJ2-7; 7 bases fit TRBD1. From germline, CDR1 is SGHAT and CDR2 FQNNGV. This CDR3 has 14 amino acids. Trimming at V came to 5 bases and at J to 4 bases, leaving 8 bases not matched to a gene. The CDR3 reads CASSAILRGYEQYV. The CDR3 DNA reads TGTGCCAGCAGCGCAATCCTCAGGGGGTACGAGCAGTACGTC.

The chain has TRBV18 and TRBJ1-1, with 9 bases matching TRBD1. The ends lost 2 bases at V and 7 bases at J; junction bases unmatched: 5. This CDR3 has 14 residues. The germline gives CDR1 KGHSH, CDR2 LQKENI. The CDR3 region has the DNA TGTGCCAGCTCACCATCGACAGGGGGATATGAAGCTTTCTTT. Translating it yields CASSPSTGGYEAFF.